This T cell receptor (beta chain) was observed in a study of T-cell reconstitution after alpha-beta-depleted transplantation in children. This sample's TCRbeta library carried unique molecular identifier barcodes. TCRdb reanalysed the PCR reads using MiXCR and keeps one entry per CDR3 protein. This table has about 400,000 distinct CDR3 sequences, about 20% appearing once. The origin of this receptor is a human donor who donated a stem cell graft to a child with acute myeloid leukemia. The source material was PBMCs from the stem cell graft donor, sampled from the stem cell graft.

CDR3 region: CSARGSGRETQYF. The DNA for the CDR3 is TGCAGTGCTAGGGGTAGCGGGAGAGAGACCCAGTACTTC. The genes are TRBV20-1 and TRBJ2-5; 9 bases map to TRBD2. Trimming removed 3 bases from V and 4 bases from J; junction bases left unmatched: 3. The CDR3 is 13 amino acids. Germline V gives CDR1 DFQATT, CDR2 SNEGSKA (reference sequence).